One and the same sample provided the 4 T cell receptor beta chains below, sequenced in a study of T cell responses to AZD1222 COVID-19 vaccine. Data came from immunoSEQ multiplex PCR; TCRdb stores just in-frame clones and leaves some out. The sample carries about 120,000 clones, more than 85% recorded once. The specimen was peripheral blood, collected on day 0 of AZD1222 vaccination. The receptors here all came from an adult in good health.

The rearrangement uses TRBV7-3 and TRBJ2-1; 8 nucleotides align to TRBD2. Trimming at V came to 2 bases and at J to 4 bases, leaving 4 bases not matched to a gene. This CDR3 has 15 residues. The V gene's germline CDR1 is SGHTA and CDR2 FQGTGA. The CDR3 region has the DNA TGTGCCAGCAGCTTACGGGAGGGCCGTTACAATGAGCAGTTCTTC. Translating gives CASSLREGRYNEQFF.

V and J are TRBV6-5 and TRBJ2-7, with 7 bases aligning to TRBD1. J was trimmed by 6 bases and V by 5 bases; bases with no gene match: 13. Germline values: CDR1 MNHEY, CDR2 SVGAGI. The CDR3 has 15 amino acids. In DNA form, the CDR3 reads TGTGCCAGCAGTCCGAGTCCGGGACAGAGGACCGAGCAGTACTTC. Protein sequence: CASSPSPGQRTEQYF.

V usage is TRBV9 and J usage is TRBJ1-3; a weak D match, TRBD1 (6 bases). Per the germline V gene, CDR1 is SGDLS and CDR2 is YYNGEE. Trimming stripped 3 bases from V and 0 bases from J, with 10 bases between. CDR3 length: 15 residues. Here the CDR3 reads CASSATGNSGNTIYF. The CDR3 DNA follows: TGTGCCAGCAGCGCCACAGGGAACTCTGGAAACACCATATATTTT.

V and J are TRBV4-1 and TRBJ2-7; TRBD1 matches at 12 bases. Germline-derived CDR1 and CDR2 are MGHRA and YSYEKL. The CDR3 sequence is 18 residues long. Germline trimming cut 0 bases from V and 2 bases from J; bases unmatched to any gene: 8. The CDR3 protein is CASSQEGTGGIVTYEQYF. CDR3 in DNA: TGCGCCAGCAGCCAAGAGGGGACAGGGGGCATCGTTACCTACGAGCAGTACTTC.